The rows below give T cell receptor beta chains drawn from one sample of a study of blood T cell repertoires in COVID-19. Method: immunoSEQ multiplex PCR; TCRdb's copy keeps in-frame clones and lacks some. The repertoire holds about 68,000 clones, with just over 85% as singletons. Source material: peripheral blood. These receptors were taken from a young man with acute or convalescent COVID-19. Each CDR3 is given with its conserved first and last residue. D genes are given only for firm matches. Size values are once, few and many counts, or a class for expanded clones, and some rows have none.

clone size	D gene	V gene	J gene	CDR3 protein	CDR3 DNA
.	.	TRBV28	TRBJ2-3	CASSFTGTNTQYF	TGTGCCAGCAGTTTCACAGGGACCAATACGCAGTATTTT
.	TRBD1	TRBV6-6	TRBJ2-1	CASRETGDEQFF	TGTGCCAGCAGGGAAACAGGGGATGAGCAGTTCTTC
.	TRBD2	TRBV5-4	TRBJ2-3	CASSSLAGGGTDTQYF	TGTGCCAGCAGCTCGTTAGCGGGAGGGGGCACAGATACGCAGTATTTT
.	.	TRBV4-1	TRBJ2-5	CASSQVGGSGTQYF	TGCGCCAGCAGCCAAGTGGGTGGGTCGGGGACCCAGTACTTC
.	.	TRBV6-5	TRBJ1-5	CASGFRGQPQHF	TGTGCCAGCGGGTTCCGGGGGCAGCCCCAGCATTTT
.	.	TRBV7-6	TRBJ2-3	CASSLQGGAVADTQYF	TGTGCCAGCAGCCTGCAAGGGGGGGCGGTCGCAGATACGCAGTATTTT
.	.	TRBV27	TRBJ1-3	CASSLAGETGNTIYF	TGTGCCAGCAGTTTAGCGGGAGAGACTGGAAACACCATATATTTT
.	TRBD2	TRBV5-1	TRBJ2-1	CASSTAVVSGSNEQFF	TGCGCCAGCAGCACCGCAGTGGTTAGCGGGAGCAATGAGCAGTTCTTC
.	.	TRBV5-4	TRBJ2-3	CASSPPEGRSTDTQYF	TGTGCCAGCAGCCCCCCCGAGGGCCGAAGCACAGATACGCAGTATTTT
.	TRBD2	TRBV19	TRBJ2-1	CASSPGTSGYNEQFF	TGTGCCAGTAGTCCCGGGACTAGCGGATACAATGAGCAGTTCTTC
.	TRBD2	TRBV7-3	TRBJ2-2	CASRFGTRTGELFF	TGTGCCAGCAGGTTCGGGACTAGAACCGGGGAGCTGTTTTTT
.	.	TRBV27	TRBJ2-5	CASSPGAGLQETQYF	TGTGCCAGCAGTCCAGGCGCGGGGCTCCAAGAGACCCAGTACTTC
.	.	TRBV15	TRBJ2-3	CATSREGQNTDTQYF	TGTGCCACCAGCAGAGAGGGACAAAACACAGATACGCAGTATTTT
.	.	TRBV4-1	TRBJ2-3	CASSTVFDSFTDTQYF	TGCGCCAGCAGCACGGTATTCGACAGTTTCACAGATACGCAGTATTTT
.	.	TRBV4-3	TRBJ2-1	CASSQGGPYNEQFF	TGCGCCAGCAGCCAAGGAGGGCCGTACAATGAGCAGTTCTTC
.	TRBD1	TRBV6-1	TRBJ1-5	CASSEPRQGAYQPQHF	TGTGCCAGCAGTGAACCCCGGCAGGGGGCGTATCAGCCCCAGCATTTT
.	TRBD2	TRBV18	TRBJ2-7	CASSPLPSGSRNEQYF	TGTGCCAGCTCACCACTCCCGAGCGGGAGTAGGAACGAGCAGTACTTC
.	TRBD1	TRBV6-1	TRBJ2-7	CASSERGQGYEQYF	TGTGCCAGCAGTGAAAGGGGACAGGGCTACGAGCAGTACTTC
once	TRBD2	TRBV5-5	TRBJ2-3	CASSLDGRIYTDTQYF	TGTGCCAGCAGCTTGGACGGGAGGATTTACACAGATACGCAGTATTTT
.	.	TRBV27	TRBJ2-7	CASSLSVSGSYEQYF	TGTGCCAGCAGTTTATCTGTTAGCGGATCCTACGAGCAGTACTTC
.	TRBD1	TRBV19	TRBJ1-5	CASSIGTGTNQPQHF	TGTGCCAGTAGTATCGGGACAGGTACCAATCAGCCCCAGCATTTT
.	.	TRBV28	TRBJ2-7	CASSLRSPVSYEQYF	TGTGCCAGCAGTTTACGTTCGCCAGTAAGCTACGAGCAGTACTTC
.	TRBD1	TRBV6-4	TRBJ1-1	CASRNSGQGNTEAFF	TGTGCCAGCAGAAACTCGGGACAGGGGAACACTGAAGCTTTCTTT
.	TRBD1	TRBV19	TRBJ1-1	CASSMAGGGEAFF	TGTGCCAGTAGTATGGCAGGGGGTGGTGAAGCTTTCTTT
.	.	TRBV21-1	TRBJ1-3	CASSNRQGCGNTIYF	TGTGCCAGCAGCAACCGACAGGGATGTGGAAACACCATATATTTT